These T cell receptor beta chains were read from a single sample in a study of blood T cell repertoires in COVID-19. Sequencing was performed with immunoSEQ multiplex PCR; in TCRdb, only in-frame clones are kept and a portion is missing. The sample includes a few hundred thousand clones, 88% of them seen just once. The sequenced sample was peripheral blood. Receptors were obtained from a woman aged 35 to 49 who had recovered from COVID-19. The CDR3 runs from the conserved cysteine through the conserved F or W. The D gene is left open where the match is weak. Size is omitted from some rows. Given values are once, few, many or a class for expanded clones.

TRBV3-1/TRBV3-2,-,-,TRBJ2-7,TGTGCCAGCAGCCATGGAGGACTCTACGAGCAGTACTTC,CASSHGGLYEQYF
TRBV7-9,-,-,TRBJ2-5,TGTGCCAGCAGCTTAGGGCAGAAAGAGACCCAGTACTTC,CASSLGQKETQYF
TRBV24-1,-,-,TRBJ2-3,TGTGCCACCAGTGACCGCGCGTCGGATACGCAGTATTTT,CATSDRASDTQYF
TRBV9,-,TRBD2,TRBJ2-3,TGTGCCAGCAGCGTCTGGGGAGGGGCCTCAGATACGCAGTATTTT,CASSVWGGASDTQYF
TRBV12-3/TRBV12-4,-,-,TRBJ1-1,TGTGCCAGCAGCGTTCTTGGGGCCACTGAAGCTTTCTTT,CASSVLGATEAFF
TRBV5-1,-,-,TRBJ2-1,TGCGCCAGCAGCCCCCCGGGGAGCGGCCCCTCCTACAATGAGCAGTTCTTC,CASSPPGSGPSYNEQFF
TRBV11-3,-,TRBD1,TRBJ2-7,TGTGCCAGCAGCCCAGGGGGACACGGCTACGAGCAGTACTTC,CASSPGGHGYEQYF
TRBV5-1,-,TRBD2,TRBJ2-1,TGCGCCAGCACCCGAAGCGGGGCGCTGAATGAGCAGTTCTTC,CASTRSGALNEQFF
TRBV27,few,TRBD2,TRBJ2-1,TGTGCCAGCAGTTTTACGGGGGGTGAGCAGTTCTTC,CASSFTGGEQFF
TRBV6-6,-,TRBD1,TRBJ2-3,TGTGCCAGCAGGACCGGGACAGGGGGTACAGATACGCAGTATTTT,CASRTGTGGTDTQYF
TRBV29-1,-,-,TRBJ1-1,TGCAGCGTTGGAGGGATGAACACTGAAGCTTTCTTT,CSVGGMNTEAFF
TRBV29-1,-,-,TRBJ1-2,TGCAGCGTTGAAGATCGAGGGTTCATCTATGGCTACACCTTC,CSVEDRGFIYGYTF
TRBV6-6,-,TRBD1,TRBJ2-5,TGTGCCAGCAGTTACGGGACAGGGTTAAGCCAAGAGACCCAGTACTTC,CASSYGTGLSQETQYF
TRBV10-3,-,TRBD1,TRBJ2-5,TGTGCCATCAGTCGCGGGACAGGGGTTGGGGAGACCCAGTACTTC,CAISRGTGVGETQYF
TRBV7-2,-,-,TRBJ2-1,TGTGCCAGCAGCGCCCCCGGTTGGGCGGGACGGGCCTACAATGAGCAGTTCTTC,CASSAPGWAGRAYNEQFF
TRBV14,-,TRBD2,TRBJ2-1,TGTGCCAGCAGCCAAGAGGCTAGCGGGAGGGGGGTCTTC,CASSQEASGRGVF
TRBV6-2/TRBV6-3,-,-,TRBJ2-4,TGTGCCAGCAGCGGTAGCCCCCTTGGCGCCAAAAACATTCAGTACTTC,CASSGSPLGAKNIQYF
TRBV19,-,TRBD2,TRBJ2-2,TGTGCCAGTAGTTCCCCCCCCGGGACTAGCCTCACCGGGGAGCTGTTTTTT,CASSSPPGTSLTGELFF
TRBV18,-,TRBD1,TRBJ1-5,TGTGCCAGCTCACCACAGACAGGGGCGGGTCAGCCCCAGCATTTT,CASSPQTGAGQPQHF
TRBV19,-,TRBD2,TRBJ2-1,TGTGCCAGTACCCCGATCCTAGCGGGGGAGCAGTTCTTC,CASTPILAGEQFF
TRBV21-1,-,-,TRBJ1-1,TGTGCCAGCCCAGGGCCTGTGGCGGCTTTCTTT,CASPGPVAAFF
TRBV6-5,-,-,TRBJ1-2,TGTGCCAGCAGTTACGTCGGGAACTATGGCTACACCTTC,CASSYVGNYGYTF
TRBV18,-,TRBD2,TRBJ2-1,TGTGCCAGCTCACCACCTAGCGGGAGGGGAGTTGGGCAGTTCTTC,CASSPPSGRGVGQFF
TRBV7-9,-,TRBD2,TRBJ2-1,TGTGCCAGCAGCGGGGGGGGACTAGCGGGAGTGGCCCCCTCCTACAATGAGCAGTTCTTC,CASSGGGLAGVAPSYNEQFF
TRBV27,-,-,TRBJ1-5,TGTGCCAGCAGCTCTCCACTTTCCAATCAGCCCCAGCATTTT,CASSSPLSNQPQHF
TRBV4-1,-,TRBD2,TRBJ2-5,TGCGCCAGCAGCCAGCGGGAGAGTTGGGGAGAGACCCAGTACTTC,CASSQRESWGETQYF
TRBV7-9,-,-,TRBJ1-4,TGTGCCAGCAGCACCCAGGGCTATGAAAAACTGTTTTTT,CASSTQGYEKLFF
TRBV12-3/TRBV12-4,-,-,TRBJ1-2,TGTGCCAGCAGCCCCGAAACTTATGGCTACACCTTC,CASSPETYGYTF
TRBV4-3,-,TRBD2,TRBJ2-2,TGCGCCAGCAGCCAAGCCACTAGCGGGAGGGGGCTAGGGGAGCTGTTTTTT,CASSQATSGRGLGELFF
TRBV6-5,-,-,TRBJ1-5,TGTGCCAGCAGCCCGCAGGGGTTACAGCCCCAGCATTTT,CASSPQGLQPQHF
TRBV30,-,-,TRBJ2-1,TGTGCCTGGACCCCTCCCGGTTCCTACAATGAGCAGTTCTTC,CAWTPPGSYNEQFF
TRBV7-3,once,-,TRBJ1-2,TGTGCCAGCAGCCCGGGACAAAGGAACTATGGCTACACCTTC,CASSPGQRNYGYTF
TRBV5-4,-,-,TRBJ2-1,TGTGCCAGCAGCTTGGCCGGTCTCAATGAGCAGTTCTTC,CASSLAGLNEQFF
TRBV7-2,-,-,TRBJ1-1,TGTGCCAGCAGCTTGTTGGGGGCCTGGAACACTGAAGCTTTCTTT,CASSLLGAWNTEAFF
TRBV27,-,-,TRBJ2-1,TGTGCCAGCAGTTGGGGAGATCATAGTGAGCAGTTCTTC,CASSWGDHSEQFF
TRBV30,-,-,TRBJ1-4,TGTGCCTGGAGCGCCGGGGGGCGCGCAACTAATGAAAAACTGTTTTTT,CAWSAGGRATNEKLFF
TRBV19,-,-,TRBJ2-2,TGTGCCAGTAGAAATGGCCTGGCACAGAGTACCGGGGAGCTGTTTTTT,CASRNGLAQSTGELFF
TRBV2,-,TRBD1,TRBJ1-1,TGTGCCAGCAGGTGGACAGGGGGGAACACTGAAGCTTTCTTT,CASRWTGGNTEAFF
TRBV6-5,few,-,TRBJ1-1,TGTGCCAGCAGTTACTCGGGGGAGGTGACTGAAGCTTTCTTT,CASSYSGEVTEAFF
TRBV6-5,-,-,TRBJ2-7,TGTGCCAGCAACCCCAGGGCCCTCTCCTACGAGCAGTACTTC,CASNPRALSYEQYF
TRBV7-8,few,TRBD1,TRBJ1-1,TGTGCCAGCAGCTCCGCGATAATCGGGCAGGGGGCCTCTGAAGCTTTCTTT,CASSSAIIGQGASEAFF
TRBV7-9,-,-,TRBJ1-3,TGTGCCAGCAGCTTAGGGAGGGCAGGCGACAGAAACACCATATATTTT,CASSLGRAGDRNTIYF
TRBV19,-,TRBD2,TRBJ2-7,TGTGCCAGCACCCCCCTCCCGGGGACTAGCGGGATGAACGAGCAGTACTTC,CASTPLPGTSGMNEQYF
TRBV24-1,-,-,TRBJ2-7,TGTGCCACCAGTGATTACCAGGGGGGCGGCCGGTACTTC,CATSDYQGGGRYF
TRBV7-9,once,-,TRBJ1-5,TGTGCCAGCAGCCCGGGGGATTCGGGCAATCAGCCCCAGCATTTT,CASSPGDSGNQPQHF
TRBV3-1/TRBV3-2,-,TRBD1,TRBJ2-4,TGTGCCAGCAGTCACGGACAGGGGTGGGCCAAAAACATTCAGTACTTC,CASSHGQGWAKNIQYF
TRBV4-1,-,TRBD2,TRBJ2-7,TGCGCCAGCAGCCCCAGTCGACTAGCGGGGACCACCTACGAGCAGTACTTC,CASSPSRLAGTTYEQYF
TRBV30,-,TRBD1,TRBJ2-3,TGTGCCTCGAACAACAGGGGCGCTAGCACAGATACGCAGTATTTT,CASNNRGASTDTQYF
TRBV7-9,once,TRBD1,TRBJ1-2,TGTGCCAGCAGCTTAGCGACAGGGATCTATGGCTACACCTTC,CASSLATGIYGYTF
TRBV7-8,-,-,TRBJ2-1,TGTGCCAGCAGCTTAGGTGCGGGGATGTACAATGAGCAGTTCTTC,CASSLGAGMYNEQFF
TRBV11-2,-,-,TRBJ1-1,TGTGCCAGCAGGCGGCCGGGGGAGGCCACTGAAGCTTTCTTT,CASRRPGEATEAFF
TRBV28,-,-,TRBJ1-3,TGTGCCAGCAGTTTAGGTCCGCCGGGGGGCTCTGGAAACACCATATATTTT,CASSLGPPGGSGNTIYF
TRBV4-1,-,TRBD2,TRBJ2-3,TGCGCCAGCAGCCCGGGGTTTTGGGTCGGGAGGGTGTGGGGCACAGATACGCAGTATTTT,CASSPGFWVGRVWGTDTQYF
TRBV5-1,-,TRBD2,TRBJ2-4,TGCGCCAGCAGCTTGGCCTGGGAGGGCCTTAACATTCAGTACTTC,CASSLAWEGLNIQYF
TRBV30,-,-,TRBJ2-5,TGTGCCTGGAGTTCCAGCGGAGAGACCCAGTACTTC,CAWSSSGETQYF
TRBV11-3,-,-,TRBJ2-2,TGTGCCAGCAGCTTACGGGTCGGGGAGCTGTTTTTT,CASSLRVGELFF